The 11 T cell receptor beta chains reported below all come from one sample, sequenced in a study of blood T cell repertoires in COVID-19. Sequencing used immunoSEQ multiplex PCR; TCRdb keeps in-frame clones, though not all of them. Among just over 65,000 clones, roughly 88% were seen once, and the ten largest hold 7% to 8.5%. Sequenced: peripheral blood. The source is a man between 25 and 39 years old with acute or convalescent COVID-19.

Worth noting for this clone: This sequence may be a read error, since a much larger clone differs from it by one base. The identical CDR3 is also encoded by other nucleotide sequences in the sample. The chain couples TRBV7-9 to TRBJ2-1; D possibly corresponds to TRBD1 (6 bases). V shed 5 bases and J shed 7 bases, with 21 bases lying between them. CDR3 size: 16 residues. Germline CDR1 is SEHNR and CDR2 is FQNEAQ (reference sequence). This CDR3 reads CASSQPGHPRDNEQFF. In DNA form, the CDR3 reads TGTGCCAGCAGCCAGCCGGGACACCCACGGGATAATGAGCAGTTCTTC.

V and J are TRBV30 and TRBJ2-1, with D perhaps TRBD2 (6 bases). V gave up 1 base and J gave up 8 bases, with 15 bases separating them. Germline CDR1 reads GTSNPN; CDR2 reads SVGIG (reference sequence). The CDR3 contains 14 residues. The CDR3 is CAWSEGTHVDEQFF. CDR3 in DNA: TGTGCCTGGAGTGAGGGGACTCACGTCGATGAGCAGTTCTTC. The variable domain in full, with the rest retrieved from reference TRBV30 and TRBJ2-1, is SQTIHQWPATLVQPVGSPLSLECTVEGTSNPNLYWYRQAAGRGLQLLFYSVGIGQISSEVPQNLSASRPQDRQFILSSKKLLLSDSGFYLCAWSEGTHVDEQFFGPGTRLTVL.

This clone has just a few counts. The rearrangement uses TRBV4-1 and TRBJ2-2; no firm D call. V dropped 1 base and J dropped 6 bases, with 15 bases sitting between them. The length of the CDR3 is 16 residues. Germline V gene sequence: CDR1 MGHRA, CDR2 YSYEKL. CDR3 DNA: TGCGCCAGCAGCCAAGTCCCACGCTTTAACTCCGGGGAGCTGTTTTTT. Translated: CASSQVPRFNSGELFF.

The chain couples TRBV9 to TRBJ2-2; D may be TRBD1 (6 bases). Trimming pared 7 bases from V and 4 bases from J, leaving 20 bases between. Germline CDR1 reads SGDLS; CDR2 reads YYNGEE. The CDR3 covers 16 residues. The CDR3, as DNA: TGTGCCAGCCACACTTCGAACAGGGCGGCCACCGGGGAGCTGTTTTTT. It specifies CASHTSNRAATGELFF.

This chain links TRBV9 with TRBJ2-1; 10 bases fit TRBD2. After removal of 3 bases from V and 5 bases from J, the junction contained 8 bases not matched to a gene. Germline V CDR1 and CDR2: SGDLS, YYNGEE. This CDR3 comprises 16 residues. CDR3 sequence: CASSARGLATDNEQFF. The CDR3 bases are TGTGCCAGCAGCGCTAGGGGACTAGCGACAGACAATGAGCAGTTCTTC.

The chain links TRBV2 to TRBJ1-2, with D possibly matching TRBD1 (5 bases). Germline CDR1 SNHLY, CDR2 FYNNEI. This CDR3 has 12 residues. The DNA of the CDR3 is TGTGCGAACGGGGGAACAGGATATGGCTACACCTTC. This gives the protein CANGGTGYGYTF.

On this clone: Other DNA sequences of this sample code for an identical CDR3. The J gene is TRBJ2-2, the V gene TRBV9; D not certain. This CDR3 spans 13 amino acids. Trimming removed 4 bases at V and 4 bases at J, with 8 bases between. In germline, CDR1 is SGDLS, CDR2 YYNGEE. The CDR3 DNA reads TGTGCCAGCAGCCCCAGTGTCACCGGGGAGCTGTTTTTT. It yields the protein CASSPSVTGELFF.

CDR3 loop: CASSLGPMEGTDTQYF. The CDR3 DNA is TGTGCCAGCAGCTTAGGGCCCATGGAGGGGACAGATACGCAGTATTTT. The rearrangement links TRBV7-3 to TRBJ2-3, with D possibly being TRBD2 (6 bases). V lost 2 bases and J 3 bases, leaving 15 bases between the germline ends. This CDR3 is 16 amino acids long. Germline V gene data show CDR1 as SGHTA and CDR2 as FQGTGA.

The V and J genes are TRBV30 and TRBJ2-7; 9 bases line up with TRBD1. Trimming removed 4 bases from V and 9 bases from J; junction bases left unmatched: 13. The CDR3 has 14 amino acids. The germline CDR1 and CDR2 sequences are GTSNPN and SVGIG (reference sequence). This CDR3 is CAWTFGTGYEGQYF. Written as DNA, the CDR3 is TGTGCCTGGACGTTCGGGACAGGGTATGAAGGGCAGTACTTC.

V usage is TRBV6-1 and J usage is TRBJ2-7; no firm D call. V was cut by 0 bases and J by 3 bases, with 12 bases left in between. The germline CDR1 and CDR2 sequences are MNHNS and SASEGT. This CDR3 is built from 15 residues. Here the CDR3 DNA reads TGTGCCAGCAGTGAAGCCCCGGCGTCTAGCTACGAGCAGTACTTC. Protein product: CASSEAPASSYEQYF.

The chain recombines TRBV6-5 with TRBJ2-7, with D uncertain. Germline V gives CDR1 MNHEY, CDR2 SVGAGI. V was cut by 0 bases and J by 5 bases, with 11 bases left in between. The CDR3 has 14 residues. CDR3 sequence: CASSYSWQVNEQYF. The DNA of the CDR3 is TGTGCCAGCAGTTACTCGTGGCAGGTCAACGAGCAGTACTTC.